The 25 T cell receptor beta chains listed next were all sequenced from one sample in a study of CD8 T cells in ankylosing spondylitis. Study conclusions and caveats: In ankylosing spondylitis blood, a motif of roughly eight highly homologous TCR beta variants appeared characteristic.

TCRdb ran MiXCR on the 5' RACE reads and lists one entry per CDR3 protein. The data hold over 700,000 distinct CDR3 sequences, with roughly 19% observed a single time. These receptors lack a known antigen. Sequencing was performed on blood, either unsorted or a sorted T cell fraction (not recorded which). These receptors were obtained from a male donor with ankylosing spondylitis.

This clonotype was seen only a few times. The rearrangement joins TRBV6-2 or TRBV6-3 to TRBJ2-1; D may be TRBD1 (6 bases). The CDR3 has 16 amino acids. Trimming took off 2 bases at V and 3 bases at J, with 14 bases between the two ends. Looked up from germline, CDR1 is MNHEY and CDR2 is SVGEGT. This CDR3 reads CASSYVGGAVYNEQFF. The CDR3 bases are TGTGCCAGCAGTTACGTAGGGGGAGCGGTCTACAATGAGCAGTTCTTC.

This clonotype was counted many times. The genes are TRBV5-1 and TRBJ2-7; 7 bases fit TRBD1. After removal of 3 bases from V and 5 bases from J, the junction contained 2 bases not matched to a gene. Germline V gene lookup returns CDR1 SGHRS and CDR2 YFSETQ. This CDR3 spans 12 amino acids. In DNA, the CDR3 is TGCGCCAGCAGCTGGACAGGTGACGAGCAGTACTTC. Encoded protein: CASSWTGDEQYF.

A few counts support this clonotype. The gene calls are TRBV7-8 and TRBJ2-7; 12 bases agree with TRBD2. CDR3 length equals 17 residues. Looked up from germline, CDR1 is SGHVS and CDR2 is FQNEAQ. The J segment lost 6 bases and the V segment lost 1 base, leaving 10 bases of the junction unmatched. CDR3 region: CASSLERRLAGVVEQYF. The CDR3 region has the DNA TGTGCCAGCAGCTTAGAGAGGAGACTAGCGGGAGTGGTCGAGCAGTACTTC.

This clonotype has only a few counts. The CDR3 nucleotides are TGCAGTGCTAGAGTAAACAGGAAGAACGAAAAACTGTTTTTT. Encoded protein: CSARVNRKNEKLFF. The genes are TRBV20-1 and TRBJ1-4, with D perhaps matching TRBD1 (5 bases). CDR1 is DFQATT, CDR2 SNEGSKA, per germline (reference sequence). CDR3 length: 14 amino acids. V lost 1 base to trimming and J lost 8 bases, with 14 bases between them.

This clonotype has more than one count but fewer than ten. The rearrangement joins TRBV18 to TRBJ2-7; 9 nucleotides match TRBD1. Trimming at V came to 3 bases and at J to 10 bases, leaving 4 bases not matched to a gene. Per the germline V gene, CDR1 is KGHSH and CDR2 is LQKENI. CDR3 length: 12 amino acids. DNA for the CDR3: TGTGCCAGCTCACCCGGACAGGGGTTACAGTACTTC. This translates into CASSPGQGLQYF.

The chain couples TRBV5-1 to TRBJ1-3, with 7 bases lining up with TRBD1. Trimming removed 4 bases from V and 0 bases from J; junction bases left unmatched: 7. The CDR3 runs 16 residues. CDR1 is SGHRS and CDR2 is YFSETQ in the germline V gene. CDR3 DNA sequence: TGCGCCAGCAGCCCCTGGACAGGCCTCTCTGGAAACACCATATATTTT. This gives the protein CASSPWTGLSGNTIYF.

This clonotype occurred a few times. This chain connects TRBV14 to TRBJ1-1, with a tentative D call TRBD1 (5 bases). V lost 0 bases, J lost 0 bases, and 11 bases lay in between. Germline-derived CDR1 and CDR2 are SGHDN and FVKESK. This CDR3 has 16 amino acids. CDR3 sequence reads: CASSQERWTMNTEAFF. Here the CDR3 DNA reads TGTGCCAGCAGCCAAGAGAGGTGGACAATGAACACTGAAGCTTTCTTT.

This clonotype was seen more than once but under ten times. The chain couples TRBV5-1 to TRBJ1-2, with D unresolved. The germline V gene has CDR1 SGHRS and CDR2 YFSETQ. The CDR3 runs to 14 residues. Trimming took 4 bases from V and 4 from J, leaving 14 bases between them. The CDR3 nucleotides read TGCGCCAGCAGCCAAACCTCGGGGAGCTATGGCTACACCTTC. It codes for CASSQTSGSYGYTF. Full variable domain (missing parts from reference TRBV5-1 and TRBJ1-2): KAGVTQTPRYLIKTRGQQVTLSCSPISGHRSVSWYQQTPGQGLQFLFEYFSETQRNKGNFPGRFSGRQFSNSRSEMNVSTLELGDSALYLCASSQTSGSYGYTFGSGTRLTVV.

This clonotype appeared a few times. The V and J genes are TRBV9 and TRBJ2-7; 8 bases are a match to TRBD1. CDR1 is SGDLS, CDR2 YYNGEE, per germline. This CDR3 is built from 14 residues. V was pared by 4 bases and J by 6 bases, with 9 bases of the junction left unmatched. The CDR3 sequence: CASSTTGEVGEQYF. CDR3 coding DNA: TGTGCCAGCAGCACGACAGGGGAAGTAGGCGAGCAGTACTTC.

This clonotype was seen more than once but under ten times. The rearrangement joins TRBV12-3 or TRBV12-4 to TRBJ1-5; TRBD1 is a possible D gene (5 bases). The V and J ends lost 5 bases and 0 bases respectively, with 11 bases between them. This CDR3 spans 15 amino acids. CDR3 in amino acids: CASSPSGTSNQPQHF. In DNA form, the CDR3 reads TGTGCCAGCAGTCCAAGCGGGACTAGCAATCAGCCCCAGCATTTT.

The chain combines TRBV12-3 or TRBV12-4 with TRBJ1-2; the match to TRBD1 covers 8 bases. Trimming cost V 3 bases and J 8 bases; bases outside gene matches: 17. The CDR3 totals 17 residues. The CDR3 DNA reads as TGTGCCAGCAGTTTTGTGGTATTAGTGGAGGGGACAGGAGGCTACACCTTC. Residues: CASSFVVLVEGTGGYTF.

This clonotype occurred a few times. The CDR3: CASIPRRGEGTEAFF. The CDR3 nucleotides are TGTGCCAGTATTCCCCGGAGGGGGGAAGGCACTGAAGCTTTCTTT. V gene TRBV19 combines with J gene TRBJ1-1; TRBD1 might be the D (6 bases). Trimming cost V 7 bases and J 4 bases, with 19 bases left between them. CDR1 is LNHDA, CDR2 SQIVND, per germline (reference sequence). The CDR3 contains 15 residues.

This clonotype was found a few times. This chain connects TRBV14 to TRBJ2-1; either TRBD1 or TRBD2 may supply D (5 bases each). The CDR3 has 16 amino acids. V was clipped by 1 base and J by 5 bases, with 15 bases between them. CDR1 and CDR2 (germline): SGHDN, FVKESK. The CDR3: CASSQAEGVGDNEQFF. The CDR3 DNA reads as TGTGCCAGCAGCCAAGCGGAAGGGGTGGGGGACAATGAGCAGTTCTTC.

This clonotype was recorded many times. The chain recombines TRBV7-8 with TRBJ2-7, with TRBD2 identical over 9 bases. V trimming: 8 bases; J trimming: 5 bases; junction bases outside the gene matches: 7. The CDR3 extends over 13 amino acids. CDR1 is SGHVS, CDR2 FQNEAQ, per germline. CDR3: CASEGSGSHEQYF. The CDR3 region has the DNA TGTGCCAGCGAGGGTAGCGGGAGCCACGAGCAGTACTTC.

This clonotype occurred many times. The chain carries TRBV29-1 and TRBJ1-1, with D unclear. CDR3 length: 14 residues. The V end was cut by 7 bases, the J end by 4 bases, with 19 bases between. The germline V gene encodes CDR1 SQVTM and CDR2 ANQGSEA. CDR3 region: CSASPDRTGTEAFF. DNA of the CDR3: TGCAGCGCCTCCCCAGATCGGACGGGCACTGAAGCTTTCTTT.

The table lists this clonotype with a few counts. CDR3 loop: CSATSAGSGRLSYEQYF. The CDR3, as DNA: TGCAGTGCTACCTCTGCCGGGAGCGGTCGCCTCTCCTACGAGCAGTACTTC. V gene TRBV20-1 combines with J gene TRBJ2-7, with D possibly matching TRBD2 (6 bases). V was trimmed by 4 bases and J by 0 bases, leaving 22 bases between them. The CDR3 consists of 17 residues. The germline V gene has CDR1 DFQATT and CDR2 SNEGSKA (reference sequence).

This clonotype was recorded a few times. This chain connects TRBV21-1 to TRBJ1-1; the DNA was not compared with TRBD1, the D call given in the table. TRBV21-1 is a pseudogene segment. The CDR3 is 18 residues long. CDR3 in amino acids: CASSGEQTGQVMNTEAFF. The CDR3 DNA reads as TGTGCCAGCAGCGGGGAACAAACAGGGCAAGTCATGAACACTGAAGCTTTCTTT.

This clonotype came up a few times. The genes are TRBV5-1 and TRBJ2-3; the D call may be TRBD1 or TRBD2 (5 bases each). The germline V gene encodes CDR1 SGHRS and CDR2 YFSETQ. The CDR3 extends over 15 amino acids. V was shortened by 3 bases and J by 4 bases, with 15 bases between the two germline ends. The CDR3 loop is CASSSAGLDSDTQYF. The CDR3 DNA sequence: TGCGCCAGCAGCTCGGCAGGGTTGGACTCAGATACGCAGTATTTT.

In its sample, this clonotype was seen a few times. The CDR3 sequence is CSARTPGENTGELFF. The CDR3 region has the DNA TGCAGTGCTAGAACTCCAGGAGAGAACACCGGGGAGCTGTTTTTT. V and J are TRBV20-1 and TRBJ2-2; D remains ambiguous. V lost 2 bases and J lost 1, with 11 bases in between. There are 15 residues in the CDR3. The germline V gene has CDR1 DFQATT and CDR2 SNEGSKA (reference sequence).

The rearrangement joins TRBV20-1 to TRBJ2-5, with a tentative D call TRBD2 (5 bases). CDR1 and CDR2 (germline): DFQATT, SNEGSKA (reference sequence). This CDR3 region has 15 residues. The V and J ends lost 3 bases and 5 bases respectively, with 19 bases between them. The DNA of the CDR3 is TGCAGTGCTAGCAGCCCGAGAGGGCAAGGGGAGACCCAGTACTTC. Protein sequence: CSASSPRGQGETQYF.

This chain connects TRBV27 to TRBJ2-2; TRBD1 matches at 8 bases. This CDR3 comprises 15 residues. The J segment lost 6 bases and the V segment lost 2 bases, leaving 5 bases of the junction unmatched. Germline V gene sequence: CDR1 MNHEY, CDR2 SMNVEV (reference sequence). The CDR3 nucleotides are TGTGCCAGCAGTTTACGGACAGGGCAGCCCGGGGAGCTGTTTTTT. Amino acid sequence: CASSLRTGQPGELFF.

Here the CDR3 reads CASSQDPPAGGDYGYTF. The CDR3, as DNA: TGTGCCAGCAGCCAAGATCCCCCGGCAGGGGGAGACTATGGCTACACCTTC. The V gene is TRBV4-2, the J gene TRBJ1-2; 7 bases are a match to TRBD1. The length of the CDR3 is 17 residues. In germline, CDR1 is LGHNA, CDR2 YNFKEQ. Losses at the gene ends were 0 bases for V and 3 bases for J; bases not matched to a gene: 10.

There are many counts of this clonotype. The chain is built from TRBV12-3 or TRBV12-4 and TRBJ2-3; D gene uncertain. V lost 5 bases to trimming and J lost 2 bases, with 17 bases between them. The CDR3 extends over 16 amino acids. Written as DNA, the CDR3 is TGTGCCAGCAGTCCCCGCGTTACGACGTTCACAGATACGCAGTATTTT. Translating it yields CASSPRVTTFTDTQYF.

This clonotype was seen a few times. The rearrangement links TRBV11-2 to TRBJ2-6; 7 bases map to TRBD1. Per the germline V gene, CDR1 is SGHAT and CDR2 is FQNNGV. J lost 0 bases, V lost 1 base, and 9 bases had no gene match. This CDR3 is 19 amino acids long. CDR3 DNA sequence: TGTGCCAGCAGCTTAGTTATGACAGGGAACTTCTCTGGGGCCAACGTCCTGACTTTC. This gives the protein CASSLVMTGNFSGANVLTF.

This clonotype turned up a few times. CDR3 in DNA: TGTGCCAGCAGTCCAGGGGACAGCCTAAACACTGAAGCTTTCTTT. Protein product: CASSPGDSLNTEAFF. This chain uses TRBV12-3 or TRBV12-4 with TRBJ1-1; 7 nucleotides line up with TRBD1. This CDR3 is built from 15 residues. V gave up 5 bases and J gave up 2 bases; unmatched junction bases: 8.